One sample yielded the 3 T cell receptor beta chains listed below, sequenced in a study of shared clonotypes between healthy human individuals. TCRdb's copy holds only in-frame clones and misses some; the assay was immunoSEQ multiplex PCR. The sample includes 2,500,000 or so clones, just over 90% of them seen just once. Sequencing was done on a sample of naive CD4+ T cells sorted from blood. As for subset: CD45RA+ positively selected. These receptors were obtained from a man aged 18 to 29 in good health.

V and J are TRBV12-5 and TRBJ2-3; TRBD1 aligns across 8 bases. Germline values: CDR1 LGHNT, CDR2 FRNRAP. The J segment lost 1 base and the V segment lost 4 bases, leaving 7 bases of the junction unmatched. This CDR3 comprises 16 residues. Written as DNA, the CDR3 is TGTGCTAGTGGTTCCGGCTCAGGGGGCGGCACAGATACGCAGTATTTT. It encodes CASGSGSGGGTDTQYF.

The chain employs TRBV9 and TRBJ2-1, with a possible D match to TRBD2 (6 bases). This CDR3 is 15 amino acids long. CDR1 is SGDLS and CDR2 is YYNGEE in the germline V gene. V lost 0 bases and J lost 1, with 8 bases in between. DNA of the CDR3: TGTGCCAGCAGCGTAGGCGGGATGTCCTACAATGAGCAGTTCTTC. Its protein is CASSVGGMSYNEQFF.

The chain combines TRBV7-8 with TRBJ2-7, with TRBD1 matching 11 bases. The length of the CDR3 is 16 residues. Germline values: CDR1 SGHVS, CDR2 FQNEAQ. Trimming at V came to 2 bases and at J to 1 base, leaving 4 bases not matched to a gene. CDR3 coding DNA: TGTGCCAGCAGCTTATCGGGACAGGGGGGTTCCTACGAGCAGTACTTC. Its translation is CASSLSGQGGSYEQYF.